This T cell receptor beta chain was identified in a study of T-cell memory formation after mild COVID-19. cDNA libraries for TCR alpha and TCR beta, carrying sample barcodes and UMIs, came from 5'RACE with constant-segment primers. One entry per CDR3 protein results from TCRdb running MiXCR on the 5' RACE reads. The profile shows some 440,000 distinct CDR3 sequences, roughly 25% of them singletons. Germline lookup yields CDR1 SEHNR and CDR2 FQNEAQ (reference sequence). With V trimmed by 8 bases and J by 2 bases, 8 bases remained unmatched. The CDR3 is 15 residues long. V and J are TRBV7-9 and TRBJ1-5; 8 bases are shared with TRBD1. The source is an adult woman who had mild COVID-19 (a few samples of this study predate the infection). Cell type and time point are not known. What was sequenced was PBMCs or a T cell subset sorted from them (not recorded which). CDR3: CASSPKGQGNQPQHF. The CDR3 DNA reads as TGTGCCAGCTCCCCGAAGGGACAGGGCAATCAGCCCCAGCATTTT.